These T cell receptor beta chains were read from a single sample in a study of T cells after yellow fever vaccination. MiXCR was run by TCRdb on the 5' RACE reads, yielding one entry per CDR3 protein. The data hold a few hundred thousand distinct CDR3 sequences, with around 8.6% observed a single time. The material was CD4+ T cells sorted from PBMCs, obtained 5 days after the yellow fever booster vaccination. The receptors here all came from a young man who received the YFV17D yellow fever vaccine. CDR3s include the opening cysteine and the closing phenylalanine or tryptophan. The D gene is left open where the match is weak. Clone size is not always given. Where it is, it says once, few, many or a class for expanded clones.

D gene | clone size | J gene | CDR3 length | V gene | CDR3 protein | CDR3 DNA
NA | many | TRBJ1-3 | 15 | TRBV3-1 | CASSQEPGWGNTIYF | TGTGCCAGCAGCCAAGAGCCAGGGTGGGGAAACACCATATATTTT
TRBD1 | few | TRBJ2-7 | 14 | TRBV11-2 | CASSTYRGTYEQYF | TGTGCCAGCAGCACCTACAGGGGGACCTACGAGCAGTACTTC
NA | NA | TRBJ1-2 | 12 | TRBV30 | CAWSVQVIGYTF | TGTGCCTGGAGTGTACAAGTGATTGGCTACACCTTC
NA | many | TRBJ2-2 | 14 | TRBV20-1 | CSAQGGRNTGELFF | TGCAGTGCCCAAGGGGGGAGAAACACCGGGGAGCTGTTTTTT
TRBD1 | few | TRBJ1-2 | 15 | TRBV5-1 | CASRPTMTGPYGYTF | TGCGCCAGCAGACCTACTATGACAGGGCCCTATGGCTACACCTTC
TRBD1 | few | TRBJ1-3 | 16 | TRBV7-2 | CASSYQGTDSGNTIYF | TGTGCCAGCAGCTACCAGGGGACAGACTCTGGAAACACCATATATTTT
NA | few | TRBJ1-2 | 14 | TRBV24-1 | CATSDLDRNYGYTF | TGTGCCACCAGTGATTTGGACAGAAACTATGGCTACACCTTC
NA | many | TRBJ2-3 | 14 | TRBV5-1 | CASSLAGGLDTQYF | TGCGCCAGCAGCTTGGCCGGGGGGCTAGATACGCAGTATTTT
NA | few | TRBJ2-3 | 14 | TRBV5-1 | CASSLWGPGDTQYF | TGCGCCAGCAGCCTGTGGGGGCCAGGGGATACGCAGTATTTT
TRBD1 | NA | TRBJ1-1 | 14 | TRBV5-5 | CASSLWDRNTEAFF | TGTGCCAGCAGCTTGTGGGACAGAAACACTGAAGCTTTCTTT
TRBD1 | few | TRBJ2-7 | 12 | TRBV9 | CASRGTGDEQYF | TGTGCCAGCAGGGGGACAGGGGACGAGCAGTACTTC
TRBD2 | few | TRBJ2-3 | 16 | TRBV7-6 | CASSRETSGGADTQYF | TGTGCCAGCAGCCGAGAGACTAGCGGGGGTGCAGATACGCAGTATTTT
NA | NA | TRBJ1-1 | 12 | TRBV12-3/TRBV12-4 | CASSFLVTEAFF | TGTGCCAGCAGTTTCTTGGTGACTGAAGCTTTCTTT
NA | few | TRBJ2-3 | 14 | TRBV2 | CASSVQPPVDTQYF | TGTGCCAGCAGTGTACAGCCGCCCGTTGATACGCAGTATTTT
TRBD2 | NA | TRBJ2-5 | 20 | TRBV24-1 | CATTHPRLAGENPGKETQYF | TGTGCCACCACCCACCCCCGACTAGCGGGGGAAAACCCAGGAAAGGAGACCCAGTACTTC
TRBD1 | NA | TRBJ2-1 | 16 | TRBV7-9 | CASSIQGLSSYNEQFF | TGTGCCAGCAGCATACAGGGGTTAAGCTCCTACAATGAGCAGTTCTTC
NA | few | TRBJ2-3 | 14 | TRBV5-1 | CASSSRASADTQYF | TGCGCCAGCAGCTCGAGAGCCTCGGCAGATACGCAGTATTTT
TRBD1 | NA | TRBJ1-5 | 15 | TRBV12-3/TRBV12-4 | CASSLGTGNKQPQHF | TGTGCCAGCAGTTTAGGGACAGGGAATAAACAGCCCCAGCATTTT
NA | NA | TRBJ1-1 | 13 | TRBV20-1 | CSAGPQIYTEAFF | TGCAGTGCGGGACCCCAAATCTACACTGAAGCTTTCTTT
TRBD2 | many | TRBJ2-2 | 15 | TRBV20-1 | CSAPSLAGLPGELFF | TGCAGTGCTCCCTCACTAGCGGGGCTACCCGGGGAGCTGTTTTTT
NA | few | TRBJ2-3 | 15 | TRBV6-1 | CASIGGRSYRDTQYF | TGTGCCAGCATAGGTGGCCGTAGCTACCGGGATACGCAGTATTTT
NA | many | TRBJ1-2 | 13 | TRBV4-3 | CASSQDRNYGYTF | TGTGCCAGCAGCCAAGACAGGAACTATGGCTACACCTTC
NA | few | TRBJ2-3 | 13 | TRBV7-7 | CASSGSVTDTQYF | TGTGCTAGTTCCGGGTCTGTCACAGATACGCAGTATTTT
NA | NA | TRBJ2-7 | 17 | TRBV4-3 | CASSQDGTRGQGRVQYF | TGCGCCAGCAGCCAAGACGGAACGCGGGGACAAGGGCGGGTGCAGTACTTC
TRBD1 | many | TRBJ1-2 | 12 | TRBV20-1 | CSATDRGYGYTF | TGCAGTGCCACGGACAGGGGCTATGGCTACACCTTC
TRBD2 | NA | TRBJ2-1 | 16 | TRBV19 | CASTASLAGGYNEQFF | TGTGCCAGTACCGCCTCCCTAGCGGGGGGGTACAATGAGCAGTTCTTC
NA | few | TRBJ1-1 | 15 | TRBV7-9 | CASSLVRRGNTEAFF | TGTGCCAGCAGCTTAGTGCGGCGGGGGAACACTGAAGCTTTCTTT
NA | few | TRBJ1-1 | 13 | TRBV7-9 | CASGTSWNTEAFF | TGTGCCAGCGGTACGTCATGGAACACTGAAGCTTTCTTT
TRBD2 | NA | TRBJ2-3 | 15 | TRBV7-3 | CASSRTSGDTDTQYF | TGTGCCAGCAGTCGTACTAGCGGGGACACAGATACGCAGTATTTT
NA | NA | TRBJ2-5 | 18 | TRBV24-1 | CATSDQVSGAVTGETQYF | TGTGCCACCAGTGATCAGGTGTCGGGGGCCGTCACGGGGGAGACCCAGTACTTC
TRBD2 | NA | TRBJ2-1 | 15 | TRBV4-2 | CASSAGGAEPNEQFF | TGTGCCAGCAGCGCGGGGGGGGCCGAGCCCAATGAGCAGTTCTTC
TRBD1 | few | TRBJ2-2 | 14 | TRBV4-2 | CASSHRTGEGELFF | TGTGCCAGCAGCCATCGGACAGGGGAGGGGGAGCTGTTTTTT
NA | NA | TRBJ1-6 | 16 | TRBV4-3 | CASSQVGLPLESPLHF | TGCGCCAGCAGCCAAGTAGGCTTGCCTTTAGAGTCACCCCTCCACTTT
NA | many | TRBJ2-3 | 17 | TRBV24-1 | CATSDLSKAGGTDTQYF | TGTGCCACCAGTGATTTGTCAAAAGCGGGCGGCACAGATACGCAGTATTTT
NA | few | TRBJ2-1 | 13 | TRBV6-5 | CASSYGSTVEQFF | TGTGCCAGCAGTTACGGATCAACCGTGGAGCAGTTCTTC
TRBD2 | many | TRBJ2-1 | 15 | TRBV4-2 | CASTQSGGDYNEQFF | TGTGCCAGCACTCAAAGCGGGGGAGACTACAATGAGCAGTTCTTC
NA | many | TRBJ1-2 | 15 | TRBV5-1 | CASSLRPDVNYGYTF | TGCGCCAGCAGCCTTCGGCCCGACGTTAACTATGGCTACACCTTC
NA | many | TRBJ2-2 | 13 | TRBV5-1 | CASSQGNTGELFF | TGCGCCAGCAGTCAGGGGAACACCGGGGAGCTGTTTTTT
TRBD2 | NA | TRBJ2-3 | 15 | TRBV7-8 | CASSLLRGEADTQYF | TGTGCCAGCAGCTTATTACGGGGGGAGGCAGATACGCAGTATTTT
NA | few | TRBJ1-6 | 12 | TRBV20-1 | CSARGTASPLHF | TGCAGTGCTAGAGGGACAGCTTCACCCCTCCACTTT
NA | NA | TRBJ2-3 | 17 | TRBV15 | CATSSASGVVFADTQYF | TGTGCCACCAGCAGCGCCTCAGGGGTGGTTTTTGCAGATACGCAGTATTTT
TRBD1 | few | TRBJ1-2 | 17 | TRBV19 | CASLMTGGTIGAVGYTF | TGTGCCAGTCTGATGACAGGGGGTACTATCGGGGCTGTTGGCTACACCTTC
NA | NA | TRBJ2-5 | 14 | TRBV11-2 | CASSFARGGGTQYF | TGTGCCAGCAGCTTCGCGCGGGGTGGAGGGACCCAGTACTTC
NA | NA | TRBJ1-1 | 13 | TRBV6-1 | CASSRERNTEAFF | TGTGCCAGCAGCAGGGAAAGGAACACTGAAGCTTTCTTT
TRBD1 | many | TRBJ2-3 | 14 | TRBV7-3 | CASSFDRGSDTQYF | TGTGCCAGCAGCTTCGACAGGGGCTCAGATACGCAGTATTTT
TRBD2 | few | TRBJ2-5 | 14 | TRBV7-9 | CASSFVRGGETQYF | TGTGCCAGCAGCTTTGTCCGCGGGGGAGAGACCCAGTACTTC
NA | NA | TRBJ2-7 | 14 | TRBV18 | CASSPRGSLYEQYF | TGTGCCAGCTCACCAAGGGGGTCTCTCTACGAGCAGTACTTC
TRBD1 | many | TRBJ2-7 | 14 | TRBV12-3/TRBV12-4 | CASSTGTGQYEQYF | TGTGCCAGCAGTACAGGGACAGGGCAGTACGAGCAGTACTTC
NA | few | TRBJ2-5 | 13 | TRBV29-1 | CSVAGGEQETQYF | TGCAGCGTTGCCGGCGGGGAACAAGAGACCCAGTACTTC
NA | few | TRBJ2-4 | 15 | TRBV5-1 | CASSLVSVAKNIQYF | TGCGCCAGCAGCTTGGTTTCAGTAGCCAAAAACATTCAGTACTTC
NA | NA | TRBJ1-1 | 15 | TRBV3-1 | CASSQQGGRGTEAVF | TGTGCCAGCAGCCAACAGGGTGGCCGAGGCACTGAAGCTGTCTTT
NA | few | TRBJ1-2 | 12 | TRBV20-1 | CSATRGGYGYTF | TGCAGTGCTACCAGGGGAGGGTATGGCTACACCTTC
NA | few | TRBJ2-3 | 13 | TRBV5-6 | CASSSQRGDTQYF | TGTGCCAGCAGCTCCCAAAGGGGAGATACGCAGTATTTT
NA | many | TRBJ2-2 | 16 | TRBV5-6 | CASGRPGTLNTGELFF | TGTGCCAGCGGACGCCCCGGGACCCTCAACACCGGGGAGCTGTTTTTT